Presented here are 18 T cell receptor beta chains from one specimen sequenced in a study of identifying expanded T cells in peripheral blood. Assay used: immunoSEQ multiplex PCR; TCRdb lists only in-frame clones, some missing. The data show around 100,000 clones, approximately 88% seen once. Material: blood. All receptors derive from a person between 18 and 69 years old in good health.

The chain uses TRBV5-6 and TRBJ1-3; tentatively, D is TRBD1 (6 bases). Trimming left V 4 bases short and J 4 bases short, with 15 bases between. The CDR3 extends over 15 amino acids. CDR1 is SGHDT and CDR2 is YYEEEE in the germline V gene. Here the CDR3 reads CASSRVQGSGNTIYF. Written as DNA, the CDR3 is TGTGCCAGCAGCCGAGTACAGGGTTCCGGAAACACCATATATTTT. Variable domain in full (rest from reference TRBV5-6 and TRBJ1-3): DAGVTQSPTHLIKTRGQQVTLRCSPKSGHDTVSWYQQALGQGPQFIFQYYEEEERQRGNFPDRFSGHQFPNYSSELNVNALLLGDSALYLCASSRVQGSGNTIYFGEGSWLTVV.

The chain is built from TRBV6-1 and TRBJ1-2; D is undetermined. Trimming shortened V by 0 bases and J by 3 bases, and 8 bases separated the two germline ends. Per the germline V gene, CDR1 is MNHNS and CDR2 is SASEGT. This CDR3 comprises 14 residues. The CDR3 region is CASSEAPEDYGYTF. The CDR3 DNA reads TGTGCCAGCAGTGAAGCGCCCGAGGACTATGGCTACACCTTC.

The chain links TRBV7-3 to TRBJ2-1; D perhaps matches TRBD1 (6 bases). The ends were cut back, 5 bases at V and 6 bases at J, with 11 bases in the middle. CDR1 is SGHTA, CDR2 FQGTGA, per germline. The CDR3 sequence is 13 residues long. The CDR3 region is CASSPVGGNEQFF. The CDR3 DNA reads TGTGCCAGCAGCCCCGTAGGGGGCAATGAGCAGTTCTTC. Full variable domain (remainder filled in from reference TRBV7-3 and TRBJ2-1): GAGVSQTPSNKVTEKGKYVELRCDPISGHTALYWYRQSLGQGPEFLIYFQGTGAADDSGLPNDRFFAVRPEGSVSTLKIQRTERGDSAVYLCASSPVGGNEQFFGPGTRLTVL.

The chain links TRBV18 to TRBJ2-1; the D is unclear. The CDR3 runs to 17 residues. V lost 0 bases and J lost 6, with 18 bases in between. Germline lookup yields CDR1 KGHSH and CDR2 LQKENI. The CDR3 DNA sequence: TGTGCCAGCTCACCACCGTCGGGCAGGCAAATTGTCAATGAGCAGTTCTTC. It translates to CASSPPSGRQIVNEQFF.

The chain combines TRBV6-1 with TRBJ1-5; 8 bases line up with TRBD1. CDR3 size: 18 residues. Per germline, CDR1 MNHNS and CDR2 SASEGT. The junction had 12 bases not matched to a gene; V was cut back by 4 bases and J by 1 base. The CDR3 bases are TGTGCCAGCAGTGGGTACGACAGGGGTTACCAGAGCAATCAGCCCCAGCATTTT. Amino acid sequence: CASSGYDRGYQSNQPQHF.

CDR3 coding DNA: TGTGCCAGCAGCAGACGGACTAGCTTAAATGTCAATGAGCAGTTCTTC. This gives the protein CASSRRTSLNVNEQFF. The J gene is TRBJ2-1, the V gene TRBV14; 8 positions agree with TRBD2. CDR3 length: 16 residues. V lost 5 bases to trimming and J lost 6 bases; unmatched junction nucleotides: 12. Germline values: CDR1 SGHDN, CDR2 FVKESK.

This clone appeared once. The genes are TRBV6-1 and TRBJ2-1; D gene ambiguous. This CDR3 is 11 amino acids long. CDR1 and CDR2 (germline): MNHNS, SASEGT. Trimming pared 3 bases from V and 12 bases from J, leaving 9 bases between. The CDR3, as DNA: TGTGCCAGCAGTGAGGCGTACGTGCAGTTCTTC. It is translated as CASSEAYVQFF.

This chain uses TRBV14 with TRBJ1-2; no clear D. Trimming removed 4 bases at V and 7 bases at J, with 10 bases between. The CDR3 contains 12 residues. Germline CDR1 is SGHDN and CDR2 is FVKESK. The CDR3 here is CASSPQLGGYTF. The CDR3 nucleotides read TGTGCCAGCAGCCCACAGCTTGGTGGCTACACCTTC.

This sequence joins TRBV6-1 and TRBJ1-2; 9 bases fit TRBD1. Trimming removed 8 bases from V and 5 bases from J; junction bases left unmatched: 6. Looked up from germline, CDR1 is MNHNS and CDR2 is SASEGT. The CDR3 covers 13 residues. CDR3 coding DNA: TGTGCCAGCTCTAGGACAGGGGAATATGGCTACACCTTC. Its translation is CASSRTGEYGYTF.

This chain joins TRBV7-2 and TRBJ1-1, with D unclear. The CDR3 contains 15 residues. Trimming shortened V by 2 bases and J by 10 bases, and 20 bases separated the two germline ends. Per the germline V gene, CDR1 is SGHTA and CDR2 is FQGNSA. CDR3 region: CASSLTGPGQMVAFF. For the CDR3, the DNA is TGTGCCAGCAGCTTAACCGGACCTGGGCAGATGGTAGCTTTCTTT. Combining the CDR3 with reference TRBV7-2 and TRBJ1-1 gives the whole variable domain GAGVSQSPSNKVTEKGKDVELRCDPISGHTALYWYRQSLGQGLEFLIYFQGNSAPDKSGLPSDRFSAERTGGSVSTLTIQRTQQEDSAVYLCASSLTGPGQMVAFFGQGTRLTVV.

The genes are TRBV25-1 and TRBJ2-3; 9 nucleotides agree with TRBD1. Germline lookup yields CDR1 MGHDK and CDR2 SYGVNS. Trimming took 6 bases from V and 0 from J; bases not matched to a gene: 4. The CDR3 consists of 15 residues. CDR3 residues: CASSDRGSSTDTQYF. The CDR3 DNA reads as TGTGCCAGCAGCGACAGGGGGTCGAGCACAGATACGCAGTATTTT.

This chain uses TRBV11-1 with TRBJ2-7; 7 bases fit TRBD1. This CDR3 has 14 amino acids. The V gene end was trimmed by 4 bases and the J gene end by 1 base; junction bases not matched to a gene: 4. Germline CDR1 is SGHAT and CDR2 is FQDESV (reference sequence). In nucleotides, the CDR3 is TGTGCCAGCAGCTATGGGACAGAATCCTACGAGCAGTACTTC. Its translation: CASSYGTESYEQYF.

The rearrangement links TRBV6-5 to TRBJ1-4, with a tentative D call TRBD1 (5 bases). Germline CDR1 and CDR2: MNHEY and SVGAGI. V was shortened by 5 bases and J by 5 bases, with 12 bases between the two germline ends. CDR3 length: 14 residues. CDR3 coding DNA: TGTGCCAGCAGTCTTGCAGGGAGGAATGAAAAACTGTTTTTT. This encodes CASSLAGRNEKLFF.

V gene TRBV11-2 combines with J gene TRBJ1-6; D unclear. The CDR3 has 18 residues. V lost 0 bases, J lost 0 bases, and 12 bases lay in between. Germline V gene data show CDR1 as SGHAT and CDR2 as FQNNGV. The CDR3 region is CASSLDSPFHSYNSPLHF. The CDR3 DNA follows: TGTGCCAGCAGCTTAGATTCTCCCTTCCACTCCTATAATTCACCCCTCCACTTT. The full variable domain, with the rest looked up from reference TRBV11-2 and TRBJ1-6, is EAGVAQSPRYKIIEKRQSVAFWCNPISGHATLYWYQQILGQGPKLLIQFQNNGVVDDSQLPKDRFSAERLKGVDSTLKIQPAKLEDSAVYLCASSLDSPFHSYNSPLHFGNGTRLTVT.

A single count supports this clone. The V call is TRBV19, the J call TRBJ2-7, with 7 positions matching TRBD2. V dropped 1 base and J dropped 2; count of bases not matched to a gene: 5. The germline V gene encodes CDR1 LNHDA and CDR2 SQIVND (reference sequence). This CDR3 spans 15 amino acids. CDR3 DNA sequence: TGTGCCAGTAGTATAGTGGGCGGGAGTACCTACGAGCAGTACTTC. Translation gives CASSIVGGSTYEQYF.

V is TRBV30 and J is TRBJ2-2; D unclear. The V gene lost 2 bases and the J gene lost 0 bases, with 4 bases spanning the gap. CDR3 length: 13 residues. Germline lookup yields CDR1 GTSNPN and CDR2 SVGIG (reference sequence). CDR3 sequence: CAWSQANTGELFF. CDR3 coding DNA: TGTGCCTGGAGTCAGGCGAACACCGGGGAGCTGTTTTTT.

The V and J genes are TRBV7-2 and TRBJ1-2; tentatively, D is TRBD1 (6 bases). The CDR3 totals 14 residues. V lost 2 bases to trimming and J lost 4 bases, with 11 bases between them. Germline values: CDR1 SGHTA, CDR2 FQGNSA. CDR3 sequence: CASSLQGQGYGYTF. As DNA, the CDR3 is TGTGCCAGCAGCTTACAGGGGCAGGGCTATGGCTACACCTTC. Looking up the rest from reference TRBV7-2 and TRBJ1-2 gives the full variable domain: GAGVSQSPSNKVTEKGKDVELRCDPISGHTALYWYRQSLGQGLEFLIYFQGNSAPDKSGLPSDRFSAERTGGSVSTLTIQRTQQEDSAVYLCASSLQGQGYGYTFGSGTRLTVV.

V is TRBV7-2 and J is TRBJ2-7, with 8 positions matching TRBD2. The V gene's germline CDR1 is SGHTA and CDR2 FQGNSA. V dropped 1 base and J dropped 4; count of bases not matched to a gene: 6. This CDR3 has 15 residues. The CDR3 sequence: CASSLGSASGYEQYF. The CDR3 DNA follows: TGTGCCAGCAGCTTAGGGTCGGCTAGCGGGTACGAGCAGTACTTC.